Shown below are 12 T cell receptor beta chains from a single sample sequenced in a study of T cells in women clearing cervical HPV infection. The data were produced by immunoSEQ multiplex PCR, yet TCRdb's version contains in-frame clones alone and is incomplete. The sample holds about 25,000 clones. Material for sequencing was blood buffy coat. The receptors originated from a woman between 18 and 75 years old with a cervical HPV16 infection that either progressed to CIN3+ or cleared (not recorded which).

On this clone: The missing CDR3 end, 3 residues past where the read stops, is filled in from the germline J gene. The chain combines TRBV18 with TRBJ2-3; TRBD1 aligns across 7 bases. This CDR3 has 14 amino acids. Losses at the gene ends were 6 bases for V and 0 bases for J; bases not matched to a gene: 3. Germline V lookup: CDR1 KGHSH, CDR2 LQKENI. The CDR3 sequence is CASSDRASTDTQYF. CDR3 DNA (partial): TGTGCCAGCTCTGACAGGGCTAGCACAGATACG.

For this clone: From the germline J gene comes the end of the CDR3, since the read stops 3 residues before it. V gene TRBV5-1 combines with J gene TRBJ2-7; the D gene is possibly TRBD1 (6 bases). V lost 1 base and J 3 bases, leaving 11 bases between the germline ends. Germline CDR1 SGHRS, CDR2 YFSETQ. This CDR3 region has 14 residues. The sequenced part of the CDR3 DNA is TGCGCCAGCAGCTTGAACAGGGAAATCTACGAG. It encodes CASSLNREIYE. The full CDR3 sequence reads CASSLNREIYEQYF.

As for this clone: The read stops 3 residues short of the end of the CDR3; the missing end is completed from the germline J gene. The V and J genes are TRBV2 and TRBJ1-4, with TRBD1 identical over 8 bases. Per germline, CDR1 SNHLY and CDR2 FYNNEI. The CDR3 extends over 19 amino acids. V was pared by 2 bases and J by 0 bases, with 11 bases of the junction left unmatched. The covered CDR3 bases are TGTGCCAGCAGTGAACGCCGGAGGACAGGGTGGTCAACTAATGAAAAA. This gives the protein CASSERRRTGWSTNEK. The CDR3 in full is CASSERRRTGWSTNEKLFF.

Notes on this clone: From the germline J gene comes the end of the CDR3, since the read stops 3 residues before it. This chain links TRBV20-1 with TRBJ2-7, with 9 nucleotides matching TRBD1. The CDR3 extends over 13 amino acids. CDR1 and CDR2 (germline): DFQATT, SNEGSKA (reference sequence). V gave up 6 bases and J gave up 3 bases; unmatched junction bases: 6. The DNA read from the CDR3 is TGCAGTGCAAAGGGACAGGGAAGCTACGAG. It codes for CSAKGQGSYE. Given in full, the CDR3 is CSAKGQGSYEQYF.

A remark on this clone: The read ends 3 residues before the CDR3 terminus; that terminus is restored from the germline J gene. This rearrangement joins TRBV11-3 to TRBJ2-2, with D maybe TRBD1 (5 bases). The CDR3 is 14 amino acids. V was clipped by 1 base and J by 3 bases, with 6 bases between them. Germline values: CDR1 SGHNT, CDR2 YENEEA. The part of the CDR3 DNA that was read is TGTGCCAGCAGCTTAGGACAGTACACCGGGGAG. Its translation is CASSLGQYTGE. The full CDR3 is CASSLGQYTGELFF.

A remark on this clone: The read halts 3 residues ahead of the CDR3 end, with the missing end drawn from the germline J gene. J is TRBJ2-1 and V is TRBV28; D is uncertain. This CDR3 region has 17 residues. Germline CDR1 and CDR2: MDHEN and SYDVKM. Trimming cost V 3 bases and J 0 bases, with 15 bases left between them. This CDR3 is CASSFPLRSSSYNEQFF. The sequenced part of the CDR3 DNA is TGTGCCAGCAGTTTCCCCCTGAGGTCCTCCTCCTACAATGAG. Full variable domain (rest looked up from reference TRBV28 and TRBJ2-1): DVKVTQSSRYLVKRTGEKVFLECVQDMDHENMFWYRQDPGLGLRLIYFSYDVKMKEKGDIPEGYSVSREKKERFSLILESASTNQTSMYLCASSFPLRSSSYNEQFFGPGTRLTVL.

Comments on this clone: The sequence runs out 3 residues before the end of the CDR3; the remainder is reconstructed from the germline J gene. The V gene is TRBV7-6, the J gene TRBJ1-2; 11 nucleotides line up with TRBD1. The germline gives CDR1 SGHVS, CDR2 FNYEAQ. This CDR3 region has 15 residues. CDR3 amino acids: CASSPRTGGSYDYTF. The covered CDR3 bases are TGTGCCAGCAGCCCCCGGACAGGGGGCTCCTACGAC.

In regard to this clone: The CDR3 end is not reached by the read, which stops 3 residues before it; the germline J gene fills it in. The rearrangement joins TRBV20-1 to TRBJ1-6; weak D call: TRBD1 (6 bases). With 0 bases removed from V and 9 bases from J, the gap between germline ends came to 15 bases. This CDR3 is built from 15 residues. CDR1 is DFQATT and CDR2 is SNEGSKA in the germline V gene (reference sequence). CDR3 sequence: CSARDQHRESSPLHF. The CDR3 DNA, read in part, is TGCAGTGCTAGAGATCAGCACAGGGAGAGTTCACCC.

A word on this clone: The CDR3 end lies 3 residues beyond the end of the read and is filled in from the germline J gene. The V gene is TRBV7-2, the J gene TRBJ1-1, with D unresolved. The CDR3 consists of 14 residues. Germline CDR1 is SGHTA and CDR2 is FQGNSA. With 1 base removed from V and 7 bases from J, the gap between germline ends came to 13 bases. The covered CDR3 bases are TGTGCCAGCAGCTTAGACCGGTTTAACGTTGAA. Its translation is CASSLDRFNVE. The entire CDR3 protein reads CASSLDRFNVEAFF.

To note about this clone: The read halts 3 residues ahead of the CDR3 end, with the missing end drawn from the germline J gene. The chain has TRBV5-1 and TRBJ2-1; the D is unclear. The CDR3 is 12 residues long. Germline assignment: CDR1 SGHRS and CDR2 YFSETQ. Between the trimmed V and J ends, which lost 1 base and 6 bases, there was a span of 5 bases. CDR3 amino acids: CASSLRPNEQFF. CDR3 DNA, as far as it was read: TGCGCCAGCAGCTTGAGGCCCAATGAG. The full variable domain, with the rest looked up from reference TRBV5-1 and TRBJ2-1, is KAGVTQTPRYLIKTRGQQVTLSCSPISGHRSVSWYQQTPGQGLQFLFEYFSETQRNKGNFPGRFSGRQFSNSRSEMNVSTLELGDSALYLCASSLRPNEQFFGPGTRLTVL.

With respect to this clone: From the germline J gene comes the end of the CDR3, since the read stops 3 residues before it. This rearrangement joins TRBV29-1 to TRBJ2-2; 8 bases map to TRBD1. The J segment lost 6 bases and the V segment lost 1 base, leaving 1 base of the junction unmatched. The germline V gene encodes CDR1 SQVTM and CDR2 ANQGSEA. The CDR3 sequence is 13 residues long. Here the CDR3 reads CSVEATGAGELFF. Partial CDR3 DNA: TGCAGCGTTGAAGCGACAGGGGCCGGGGAG.

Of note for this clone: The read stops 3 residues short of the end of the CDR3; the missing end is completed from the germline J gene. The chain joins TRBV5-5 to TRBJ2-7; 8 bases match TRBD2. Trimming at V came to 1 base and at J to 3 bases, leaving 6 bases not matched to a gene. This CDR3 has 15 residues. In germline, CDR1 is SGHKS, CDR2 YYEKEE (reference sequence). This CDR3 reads CASSLRGTSLYEQYF. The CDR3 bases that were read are TGTGCCAGCAGCTTGCGCGGGACTAGTCTCTACGAG.